Listed here are 21 T cell receptor beta chains from one sample, sequenced in a study of T cells in Graves' hyperthyroidism and ophthalmopathy. Amplified TCR beta CDR3 regions derived from RNA transcripts. When the TCR CDR3 underwent first-round RT-PCR, the HTBI primer set was used. TCRdb used MiXCR to reprocess the multiplex PCR reads, holding one entry per CDR3 protein. The sample has 750,000 to 950,000 distinct CDR3 sequences; over 35% are singletons. Sequenced sample: blood. These receptors came from a man between 18 and 29 years old with Graves' hyperthyroidism.

This clonotype was counted many times. The V call is TRBV6-5, the J call TRBJ1-6, with 7 bases identical to TRBD1. The CDR3 consists of 14 residues. Germline CDR1 MNHEY, CDR2 SVGAGI. J lost 8 bases, V lost 8 bases, and 9 bases had no gene match. Written as DNA, the CDR3 is TGTGCCAGCTGCCTGGTAGGGGGCGATTCACCCCTCCACTTT. It encodes CASCLVGGDSPLHF.

V and J are TRBV9 and TRBJ2-2, with 10 positions matching TRBD1. V shed 2 bases, J shed 7 bases, and the junction held 2 bases outside the gene matches. This CDR3 region has 14 residues. Germline V gives CDR1 SGDLS, CDR2 YYNGEE. For the CDR3, the DNA is TGTGCCAGCAGCGTGACAGGGGGCGGCGGGGAGCTGTTTTTT. Protein: CASSVTGGGGELFF.

This clonotype has just one count. The chain combines TRBV29-1 with TRBJ1-2; 8 bases fit TRBD1. From germline, CDR1 is SQVTM and CDR2 ANQGSEA. V dropped 6 bases and J dropped 4; count of bases not matched to a gene: 4. This CDR3 is built from 12 residues. CDR3 residues: CSVSTGVYGYTF. DNA for the CDR3: TGCAGCGTCTCGACAGGGGTCTATGGCTACACCTTC.

The chain employs TRBV19 and TRBJ1-5, with no clear D. V was clipped by 7 bases and J by 4 bases, with 11 bases between them. CDR3 length: 13 residues. Germline V gene data show CDR1 as LNHDA and CDR2 as SQIVND (reference sequence). The CDR3 is CASKGAKNQPQHF. The CDR3 DNA follows: TGTGCCAGTAAAGGTGCAAAAAATCAGCCCCAGCATTTT.

This clonotype was detected many times. This rearrangement joins TRBV10-3 to TRBJ1-2; 8 nucleotides match TRBD1. The trim removed 9 bases at V and 7 bases at J, leaving 13 bases unmatched. This CDR3 contains 14 residues. The V gene's germline CDR1 is ENHRY and CDR2 SYGVKD. The CDR3 region is CAITPSPDRGGYTF. As DNA, the CDR3 is TGTGCCATTACCCCCTCCCCCGACAGGGGTGGCTACACCTTC.

The CDR3 sequence: CASSLNPAETQYF. The CDR3 nucleotides read TGTGCCAGCAGCCTAAACCCGGCGGAGACCCAGTACTTC. The rearrangement links TRBV7-9 to TRBJ2-5; no clear D gene. The germline V gene has CDR1 SEHNR and CDR2 FQNEAQ (reference sequence). V lost 5 bases, J lost 5 bases, and 12 bases lay in between. This CDR3 is built from 13 residues.

V usage is TRBV20-1 and J usage is TRBJ2-5, with D unclear. V was clipped by 0 bases and J by 5 bases, with 10 bases between them. The CDR3 runs to 13 residues. CDR1 and CDR2 from the germline V gene are DFQATT and SNEGSKA (reference sequence). The CDR3 region has the DNA TGCAGTGCTAGAGAACCCCTCCTCGAGACCCAGTACTTC. As protein: CSAREPLLETQYF.

Ten or more counts support this clonotype. V is TRBV7-9 and J is TRBJ1-4; TRBD1 aligns across 7 bases. Germline V gene lookup returns CDR1 SEHNR and CDR2 FQNEAQ (reference sequence). This CDR3 comprises 13 residues. Losses at the gene ends were 3 bases for V and 6 bases for J; bases not matched to a gene: 1. The DNA for the CDR3 is TGTGCCAGCAGCTTCGGGACAGATGAAAAACTGTTTTTT. It codes for CASSFGTDEKLFF.

This clonotype has a handful of counts. The chain uses TRBV5-1 and TRBJ1-1; no clear D. Germline lookup yields CDR1 SGHRS and CDR2 YFSETQ. CDR3 length: 14 residues. The V gene lost 0 bases and the J gene lost 5 bases, with 11 bases spanning the gap. Here the CDR3 reads CASSLGAETTEAFF. The CDR3 bases are TGCGCCAGCAGCTTGGGGGCGGAGACGACTGAAGCTTTCTTT.

This clonotype showed up many times. V usage is TRBV2 and J usage is TRBJ2-7; a possible D gene is TRBD2 (5 bases). Looked up from germline, CDR1 is SNHLY and CDR2 is FYNNEI. The CDR3 has 13 residues. Trimming cost V 6 bases and J 4 bases, with 13 bases left between them. The CDR3 reads CASSRQGRYEQYF. In nucleotides, the CDR3 is TGTGCCAGCAGCCGACAAGGGAGATACGAGCAGTACTTC.

This clonotype was observed a handful of times. This may be a read error: a much more frequent sequence differs by one nucleotide. The chain links TRBV2 to TRBJ1-2; maybe TRBD1 (5 bases). V was trimmed by 2 bases and J by 7 bases, leaving 17 bases between them. CDR3 length: 15 amino acids. CDR1 SNHLY and CDR2 FYNNEI come from the germline V gene. The CDR3 loop is CASSEKRKGISGYTF. DNA of the CDR3: TGTGCCAGCAGTGAAAAGCGAAAGGGGATCAGTGGCTACACCTTC.

The rearrangement joins TRBV12-3 or TRBV12-4 to TRBJ2-5, with 14 nucleotides matching TRBD2. Unmatched junction bases numbered 2, after V lost 4 bases and J lost 4 bases. The CDR3 consists of 15 residues. Here the CDR3 reads CASSSGTSGGETQYF. CDR3 DNA: TGTGCCAGCAGTTCGGGGACTAGCGGGGGAGAGACCCAGTACTTC.

This clonotype was seen only a few times. The chain links TRBV4-1 to TRBJ2-7; TRBD2 agrees at 11 bases. This CDR3 has 15 amino acids. Trimming at V came to 7 bases and at J to 4 bases, leaving 9 bases not matched to a gene. Germline values: CDR1 MGHRA, CDR2 YSYEKL. CDR3 residues: CASNRGTSGNYEQYF. CDR3 sequence (DNA): TGCGCCAGCAACCGCGGGACTAGCGGAAATTACGAGCAGTACTTC.

This clonotype was detected only a few times. This chain joins TRBV12-3 or TRBV12-4 and TRBJ1-2; D remains ambiguous. The CDR3 has 12 amino acids. Trimming took off 5 bases at V and 2 bases at J, with 6 bases between the two ends. Here the CDR3 DNA reads TGTGCCAGCAGTCCCGAGAACTATGGCTACACCTTC. Protein sequence: CASSPENYGYTF.

This clonotype was counted a few times. This chain links TRBV7-6 with TRBJ1-1; 8 nucleotides agree with TRBD1. The V gene end was trimmed by 4 bases and the J gene end by 6 bases; junction bases not matched to a gene: 4. The CDR3 length is 13 residues. Germline loops: CDR1 SGHVS, CDR2 FNYEAQ. The CDR3 sequence: CASSSLGQAEAFF. The CDR3 DNA sequence: TGTGCCAGCAGCTCACTGGGACAGGCTGAAGCTTTCTTT. Together with reference TRBV7-6 and TRBJ1-1, the CDR3 gives the full variable domain: GAGVSQSPRYKVTKRGQDVALRCDPISGHVSLYWYRQALGQGPEFLTYFNYEAQQDKSGLPNDRFSAERPEGSISTLTIQRTEQRDSAMYRCASSSLGQAEAFFGQGTRLTVV.

This clonotype appeared many times. CDR3 in DNA: TGCGCCAGCAGCTTGGGTAGGGGCGAGAGGGCTTTCTTT. It codes for CASSLGRGERAFF. This rearrangement joins TRBV5-1 to TRBJ1-1, with D possibly TRBD1 on 5 matching bases. This CDR3 is built from 13 residues. Trimming pared 0 bases from V and 11 bases from J, leaving 14 bases between. Germline V gene sequence: CDR1 SGHRS, CDR2 YFSETQ.

Worth noting for this clonotype: At one of its ends the junction is not consistent with the germline gene, which may arise from a read error. The V call is TRBV10-3, the J call TRBJ2-7; maybe TRBD1 (6 bases). Germline V gives CDR1 ENHRY, CDR2 SYGVKD. The CDR3 has 15 residues. CDR3 sequence reads: CASSSSNRVTYEQYF. CDR3 coding DNA: TGTGCCAGCAGTTCGTCCAACAGGGTAACCTACGAGCAGTACTTC.

As for this clonotype: A much larger clonotype is one base distant, so this may be a read error. The chain joins TRBV7-6 to TRBJ2-7; D is undetermined. CDR1 is SGHVS and CDR2 is FNYEAQ in the germline V gene. This CDR3 comprises 14 residues. The DNA for the CDR3 is TGTGCCAGCAGCCCCCGTGCTGACTCCTACAAGCAGTACTTC. It codes for CASSPRADSYKQYF.

The chain combines TRBV4-1 with TRBJ1-5; no reliable D call. Germline assignment: CDR1 MGHRA and CDR2 YSYEKL. CDR3 length equals 15 residues. V was clipped by 3 bases and J by 1 base, with 10 bases between them. CDR3 sequence (DNA): TGCGCCAGCAGCCAGCATATTGAGAGCAATCAGCCCCAGCATTTT. Its translation is CASSQHIESNQPQHF.

This clonotype turned up a few times. This rearrangement joins TRBV7-6 to TRBJ2-7; D is uncertain. V was pared by 2 bases and J by 1 base, with 9 bases between. The germline gives CDR1 SGHVS, CDR2 FNYEAQ. This CDR3 has 14 amino acids. The DNA for the CDR3 is TGTGCCAGCAGCTTAAATAGTGAATCCTACGAGCAGTACTTC. As protein: CASSLNSESYEQYF.

This clonotype showed up many times. The V call is TRBV29-1, the J call TRBJ1-1, with 7 positions matching TRBD1. Germline trimming cut 6 bases from V and 6 bases from J; bases unmatched to any gene: 4. The CDR3 contains 11 residues. Germline V lookup: CDR1 SQVTM, CDR2 ANQGSEA. The CDR3 protein is CSVPGGAEAFF. Written as DNA, the CDR3 is TGCAGCGTACCAGGGGGAGCTGAAGCTTTCTTT.